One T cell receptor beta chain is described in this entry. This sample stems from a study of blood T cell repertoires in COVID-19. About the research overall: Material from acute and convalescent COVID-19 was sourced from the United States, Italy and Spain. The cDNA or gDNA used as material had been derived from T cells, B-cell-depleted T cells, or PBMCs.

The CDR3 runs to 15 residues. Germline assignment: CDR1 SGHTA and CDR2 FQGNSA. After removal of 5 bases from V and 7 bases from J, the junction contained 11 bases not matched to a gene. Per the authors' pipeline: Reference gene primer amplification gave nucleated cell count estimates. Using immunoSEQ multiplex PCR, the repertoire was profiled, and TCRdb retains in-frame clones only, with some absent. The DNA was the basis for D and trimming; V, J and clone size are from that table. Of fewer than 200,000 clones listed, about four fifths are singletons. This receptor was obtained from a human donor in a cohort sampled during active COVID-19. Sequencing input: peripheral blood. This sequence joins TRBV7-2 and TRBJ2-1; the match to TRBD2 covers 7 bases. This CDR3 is CASSHRWEGRNEQFF. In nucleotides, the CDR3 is TGTGCCAGCAGCCACCGCTGGGAGGGGAGGAATGAGCAGTTCTTC.